The 11 T cell receptor beta chains below all came from one sample that was sequenced in a study of blood T cell repertoires in COVID-19. Assay: immunoSEQ multiplex PCR; the TCRdb copy retains only in-frame clones and omits some. The sample lists a few hundred thousand clones, 85% occurring once. Input material: peripheral blood. Receptors originate from a woman aged 70 to 79 with COVID-19, enrolled during active disease.

This clone was counted a single time. This chain joins TRBV7-3 and TRBJ2-3, with D possibly being TRBD1 (7 bases). The CDR3 sequence is 15 residues long. The germline V gene has CDR1 SGHTA and CDR2 FQGTGA. Trimming left V 5 bases short and J 4 bases short, with 16 bases between. CDR3 sequence reads: CASSLTGDSADTQYF. CDR3 bases: TGTGCCAGCAGCCTGACGGGGGACAGCGCAGATACGCAGTATTTT. The whole variable domain, remainder taken from reference TRBV7-3 and TRBJ2-3, is GAGVSQTPSNKVTEKGKYVELRCDPISGHTALYWYRQSLGQGPEFLIYFQGTGAADDSGLPNDRFFAVRPEGSVSTLKIQRTERGDSAVYLCASSLTGDSADTQYFGPGTRLTVL.

J is TRBJ1-1 and V is TRBV5-1; tentatively, D is TRBD1 (5 bases). The CDR3 sequence is 16 residues long. Trimming left V 2 bases short and J 0 bases short, with 14 bases between. In germline, CDR1 is SGHRS, CDR2 YFSETQ. The CDR3 nucleotides are TGCGCCAGCAGCTTCGGCGGGACCAACATGAACACTGAAGCTTTCTTT. Translation: CASSFGGTNMNTEAFF.

The chain combines TRBV25-1 with TRBJ2-7; 11 bases line up with TRBD1. V dropped 5 bases and J dropped 5; count of bases not matched to a gene: 8. The CDR3 sequence is 15 residues long. CDR1 is MGHDK, CDR2 SYGVNS, per germline. The CDR3 spells CASSSRTGGFHEQYF. The CDR3 DNA reads as TGTGCCAGCAGTTCTCGGACAGGGGGCTTCCACGAGCAGTACTTC.

The J gene is TRBJ2-1, the V gene TRBV19; 7 bases align to TRBD1. Germline trimming cut 6 bases from V and 1 base from J; bases unmatched to any gene: 6. The V gene's germline CDR1 is LNHDA and CDR2 SQIVND (reference sequence). This CDR3 is built from 15 residues. In nucleotides, the CDR3 is TGTGCCAGTAGGAGAGGGGGCTCATCCTACAATGAGCAGTTCTTC. Translated: CASRRGGSSYNEQFF.

The rearrangement uses TRBV9 and TRBJ1-2; a possible D gene is TRBD1 (5 bases). The CDR3 has 14 residues. Germline lookup yields CDR1 SGDLS and CDR2 YYNGEE. V lost 0 bases and J lost 2, with 8 bases in between. CDR3 sequence reads: CASSVEEGNYGYTF. In DNA form, the CDR3 reads TGTGCCAGCAGCGTAGAGGAGGGGAACTATGGCTACACCTTC. Complete variable domain (other parts from reference TRBV9 and TRBJ1-2): DSGVTQTPKHLITATGQRVTLRCSPRSGDLSVYWYQQSLDQGLQFLIQYYNGEERAKGNILERFSAQQFPDLHSELNLSSLELGDSALYFCASSVEEGNYGYTFGSGTRLTVV.

V and J are TRBV30 and TRBJ2-1, with D unclear. CDR1 and CDR2 (germline): GTSNPN, SVGIG (reference sequence). Trimming removed 2 bases from V and 4 bases from J, with 9 bases in between. There are 13 residues in the CDR3. Written as DNA, the CDR3 is TGTGCCTGGAGTCGTAGAGTATACAATGAGCAGTTCTTC. Protein sequence: CAWSRRVYNEQFF.

The rearrangement links TRBV18 to TRBJ2-7, with unresolved D. With 3 bases removed from V and 3 bases from J, the gap between germline ends came to 15 bases. The CDR3 is 15 amino acids. The V gene's germline CDR1 is KGHSH and CDR2 LQKENI. DNA for the CDR3: TGTGCCAGCTCACCGGGCACCAAAATGGGCTACGAGCAGTACTTC. It yields the protein CASSPGTKMGYEQYF.

The chain links TRBV7-2 to TRBJ1-5; 9 bases fit TRBD1. Germline-derived CDR1 and CDR2 are SGHTA and FQGNSA. The CDR3 contains 17 residues. Trimming cost V 1 base and J 3 bases; bases outside gene matches: 7. This CDR3 reads CASSLVGTGKLNQPQHF. As DNA, the CDR3 is TGTGCCAGCAGCTTAGTGGGGACAGGGAAACTCAATCAGCCCCAGCATTTT.

The chain joins TRBV15 to TRBJ2-2, with TRBD1 matching 7 bases. V dropped 1 base and J dropped 7; count of bases not matched to a gene: 9. There are 16 residues in the CDR3. Germline V gives CDR1 LNHNV, CDR2 YYDKDF (reference sequence). DNA of the CDR3: TGTGCCACCAGCAGAGTAACAGGGGCGCGAGGCGGGGAGCTGTTTTTT. It specifies CATSRVTGARGGELFF.

V is TRBV30 and J is TRBJ2-3; D is ambiguous. This CDR3 contains 11 residues. In germline, CDR1 is GTSNPN, CDR2 SVGIG (reference sequence). Trimming left V 3 bases short and J 5 bases short, with 6 bases between. Here the CDR3 reads CAWRPGDTQYF. The CDR3 DNA is TGTGCCTGGAGACCGGGAGATACGCAGTATTTT.

The gene calls are TRBV7-2 and TRBJ1-2; the match to TRBD1 covers 8 bases. V dropped 5 bases and J dropped 0; count of bases not matched to a gene: 14. The CDR3 consists of 18 residues. Germline CDR1 is SGHTA and CDR2 is FQGNSA. The CDR3 sequence: CASSLGSTGVRANYGYTF. CDR3 nucleotide sequence: TGTGCCAGCAGCCTTGGCTCGACAGGGGTCCGAGCTAACTATGGCTACACCTTC.